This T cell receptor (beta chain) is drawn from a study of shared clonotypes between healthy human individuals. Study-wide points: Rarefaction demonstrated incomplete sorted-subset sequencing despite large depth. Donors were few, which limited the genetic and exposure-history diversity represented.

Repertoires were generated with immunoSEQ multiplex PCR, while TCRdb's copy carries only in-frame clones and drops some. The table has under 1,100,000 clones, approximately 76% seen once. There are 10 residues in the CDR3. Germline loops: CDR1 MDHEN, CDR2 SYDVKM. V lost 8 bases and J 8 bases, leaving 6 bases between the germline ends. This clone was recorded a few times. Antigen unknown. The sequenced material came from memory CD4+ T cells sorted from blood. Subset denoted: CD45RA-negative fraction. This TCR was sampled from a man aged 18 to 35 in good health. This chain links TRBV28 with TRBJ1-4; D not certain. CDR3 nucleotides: TGTGCCAGCGGTTGGGAAAAACTGTTTTTT. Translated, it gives CASGWEKLFF.